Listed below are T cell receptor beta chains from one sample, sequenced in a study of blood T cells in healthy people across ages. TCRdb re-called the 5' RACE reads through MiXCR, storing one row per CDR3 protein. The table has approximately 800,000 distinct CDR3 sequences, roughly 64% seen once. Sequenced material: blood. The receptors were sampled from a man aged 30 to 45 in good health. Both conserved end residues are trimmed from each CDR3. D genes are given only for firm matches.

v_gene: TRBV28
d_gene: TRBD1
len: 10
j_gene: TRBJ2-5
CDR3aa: ASRTGPETQY

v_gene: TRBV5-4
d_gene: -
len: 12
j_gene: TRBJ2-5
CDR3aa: ASSLAPRKETQY

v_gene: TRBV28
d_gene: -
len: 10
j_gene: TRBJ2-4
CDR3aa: ASSGPKNIQY

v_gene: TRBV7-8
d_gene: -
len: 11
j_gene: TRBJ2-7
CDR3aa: ASSSDTGPEQY

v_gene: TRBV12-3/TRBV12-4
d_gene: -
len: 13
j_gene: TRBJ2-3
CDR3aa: ASSASGTGRDTQY

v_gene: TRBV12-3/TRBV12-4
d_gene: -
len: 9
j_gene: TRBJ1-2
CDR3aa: ASSTGQGYT

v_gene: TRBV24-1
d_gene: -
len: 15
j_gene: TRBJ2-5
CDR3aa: ATSTLDYETGQETQY

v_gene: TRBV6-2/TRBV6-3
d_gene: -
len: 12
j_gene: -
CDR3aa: ASSYSRHVHEQY

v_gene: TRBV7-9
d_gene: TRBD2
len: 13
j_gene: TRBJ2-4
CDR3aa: ASSSPRLAGSEQY

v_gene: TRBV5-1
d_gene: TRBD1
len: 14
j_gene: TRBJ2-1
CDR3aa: ASSLAGQGVRSEQF

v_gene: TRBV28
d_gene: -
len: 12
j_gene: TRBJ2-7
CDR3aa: ASNPPGEAYEQY

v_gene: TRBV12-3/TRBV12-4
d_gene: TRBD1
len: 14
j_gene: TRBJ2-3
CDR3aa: ASSPSGTGGRDTRY

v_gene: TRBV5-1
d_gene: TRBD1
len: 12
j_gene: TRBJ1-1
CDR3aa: ASSYVGGAGEAF